Listed here are 22 T cell receptor beta chains from one sample, sequenced in a study of T cell clonality in common variable immunodeficiency. Clones were read by immunoSEQ multiplex PCR, and TCRdb kept only the in-frame ones, dropping some. The sample holds 35,000 to 50,000 clones, and no clone turns up only once. The sequencing sample was made of peripheral blood mononuclear cells. These receptors were taken from a person aged 18 to 70 in good health.

This clone was picked up many times. The CDR3 end falls 3 residues outside the read, so it is completed with the germline J gene. The rearrangement joins TRBV12-5 to TRBJ1-1; D might be TRBD1 (5 bases). The CDR3 totals 14 residues. With 2 bases removed from V and 1 base from J, the gap between germline ends came to 8 bases. The germline V gene encodes CDR1 LGHNT and CDR2 FRNRAP. CDR3 DNA (partial): TGTGCTAGTGGTTTGCGGGGGGGGAACACTGAA. It codes for CASGLRGGNTE. The whole CDR3 sequence is CASGLRGGNTEAFF.

This clone was counted ten times or more. The CDR3 end lies 3 residues beyond the end of the read and is filled in from the germline J gene. The chain has TRBV2 and TRBJ2-3, with 10 bases lining up with TRBD2. The CDR3 runs 16 residues. The trim removed 4 bases at V and 4 bases at J, leaving 8 bases unmatched. CDR1 SNHLY and CDR2 FYNNEI come from the germline V gene. CDR3 DNA, as far as it was read: TGTGCCAGCAGTGGGACTAGCGGAAGGGGGGCAGATACG. This encodes CASSGTSGRGADT. The complete CDR3 protein is CASSGTSGRGADTQYF.

This clone was counted at least ten times. The read ends 3 residues early relative to the CDR3; the germline J gene fills the gap. The chain combines TRBV2 with TRBJ2-1; TRBD1 aligns across 9 bases. Germline V lookup: CDR1 SNHLY, CDR2 FYNNEI. V gave up 5 bases and J gave up 0 bases; unmatched junction bases: 2. The CDR3 totals 15 residues. The CDR3 reads CASSRTGDSYNEQFF. Incomplete CDR3 DNA: TGTGCCAGCAGTCGGACAGGGGACTCCTACAATGAG.

This clone was recorded many times. The observed sequence ends 3 residues before the CDR3 terminus, with the missing tail filled in from the germline J gene. This chain uses TRBV6-1 with TRBJ2-1; 7 bases line up with TRBD2. Germline V gives CDR1 MNHNS, CDR2 SASEGT. The CDR3 sequence is 16 residues long. J lost 2 bases, V lost 1 base, and 5 bases had no gene match. The CDR3 bases that were read are TGTGCCAGCAGTGAAGACCTGGGGGGGACCTACAATGAG. Translation: CASSEDLGGTYNE. The CDR3 reads in full as CASSEDLGGTYNEQFF.

This clone was seen at least ten times. The CDR3 is cut off 3 residues early in the read; its end comes from the germline J gene. The V and J genes are TRBV5-1 and TRBJ1-1, with D possibly TRBD1 on 5 matching bases. Looked up from germline, CDR1 is SGHRS and CDR2 is YFSETQ. The CDR3 runs 16 residues. V dropped 0 bases and J dropped 1 base, with 13 bases sitting between them. The CDR3: CASSLGVRGGNTEAFF. Incomplete CDR3 DNA: TGCGCCAGCAGCTTGGGGGTCCGGGGGGGGAACACTGAA.

This clone was recorded many times. CDR3 bases read: TGTGCCAGCAGCTTAATAGGGAGGGGCTATGGC. It translates to CASSLIGRGYG. In full, the CDR3 reads CASSLIGRGYGYTF. V gene TRBV5-6 combines with J gene TRBJ1-2; tentatively, D is TRBD1 (5 bases). Read data end 3 residues before the CDR3 end; the end is taken from the germline J gene. Germline CDR1 SGHDT, CDR2 YYEEEE. The CDR3 is 14 amino acids. The V and J ends lost 2 bases and 4 bases respectively, with 12 bases between them.

This clone was seen only a few times. This likely came from a read error, as a far larger clone is one base away. The missing CDR3 end, 3 residues past where the read stops, is filled in from the germline J gene. The rearrangement links TRBV2 to TRBJ2-1; possible D gene TRBD1, 5 bases. Trimming took off 6 bases at V and 2 bases at J, with 8 bases between the two ends. This CDR3 spans 13 amino acids. Germline CDR1 and CDR2: SNHLY and FYNNEI. CDR3 bases read: TGTGCCAGCAGCAGGGAAACCTACAATGAG. It translates to CASSRETYNE. The full-length CDR3 reads as CASSRETYNEQFF.

This clone was picked up many times. The read terminates 3 residues ahead of where the CDR3 ends, so the germline J gene completes it. This chain uses TRBV2 with TRBJ2-7, with 12 bases fitting TRBD2. Looked up from germline, CDR1 is SNHLY and CDR2 is FYNNEI. V lost 11 bases, J lost 3 bases, and 17 bases stayed unmatched. The length of the CDR3 is 17 residues. The CDR3 sequence is CAVVLAGGSGGFYEQYF. CDR3 DNA (partial): TGTGCCGTCGTACTAGCGGGAGGCTCCGGAGGGTTCTACGAG.

This clone was counted many times. The CDR3 end lies 3 residues beyond the end of the read and is filled in from the germline J gene. V is TRBV7-9 and J is TRBJ2-3; D may be TRBD2 (5 bases). Germline CDR1 SEHNR, CDR2 FQNEAQ (reference sequence). V lost 1 base to trimming and J lost 6 bases, with 14 bases between them. The CDR3 is 15 residues long. The CDR3 reads CASSLGSGNGDTQYF. CDR3 DNA (partial): TGTGCCAGCAGCTTAGGATCGGGGAATGGGGATACG.

This clone was recorded many times. The CDR3 region is CASSIRDTPYEQYF. Partial CDR3 DNA: TGTGCCAGCAGTATCCGTGACACCCCCTACGAG. V and J are TRBV7-8 and TRBJ2-7; D not resolved. The read is 3 residues too short to cover the CDR3 end, so that end is filled in from the germline J gene. Germline loops: CDR1 SGHVS, CDR2 FQNEAQ. This CDR3 region has 14 residues. V dropped 6 bases and J dropped 2 bases, with 14 bases sitting between them.

In its sample, this clone was seen many times. The CDR3 extends 3 residues past the end of the read, so its final part is completed from the germline J gene. The rearrangement joins TRBV5-1 to TRBJ2-1; 8 bases agree with TRBD1. Germline CDR1 reads SGHRS; CDR2 reads YFSETQ. V lost 5 bases and J lost 2; bases outside the gene matches: 6. This CDR3 is built from 15 residues. CDR3 loop: CASREGQGPYNEQFF. CDR3 DNA, as far as it was read: TGCGCCAGCAGGGAAGGACAGGGACCCTACAATGAG. The entire variable domain, with the rest obtained from reference TRBV5-1 and TRBJ2-1, is as follows: KAGVTQTPRYLIKTRGQQVTLSCSPISGHRSVSWYQQTPGQGLQFLFEYFSETQRNKGNFPGRFSGRQFSNSRSEMNVSTLELGDSALYLCASREGQGPYNEQFFGPGTRLTVL.

As regards this clone: Read coverage stops 3 residues before the CDR3 terminus; the germline J gene supplies the remainder. This chain links TRBV19 with TRBJ2-1; D remains ambiguous. The CDR3 totals 12 residues. CDR1 is LNHDA and CDR2 is SQIVND in the germline V gene (reference sequence). The V gene lost 6 bases and the J gene lost 6 bases, with 9 bases spanning the gap. The CDR3: CASRSTSNEQFF. The CDR3 bases that were read are TGTGCCAGTAGGAGCACGAGCAATGAG.

This clone has ten or more counts. The read halts 3 residues ahead of the CDR3 end, with the missing end drawn from the germline J gene. The chain uses TRBV10-3 and TRBJ1-2; the D is unclear. CDR3 length: 12 amino acids. Deletions cut 9 bases from V and 7 bases from J, with 15 bases between. The germline V gene encodes CDR1 ENHRY and CDR2 SYGVKD. The covered CDR3 bases are TGTGCCATACAAGCCTCAGGTAGTGGC. Residues: CAIQASGSG. In full, the CDR3 is CAIQASGSGYTF.

Of note for this clone: The read gets to within 3 residues of the CDR3 end, and the germline J gene fills in the rest. V and J are TRBV20-1 and TRBJ2-7; a possible D gene is TRBD2 (6 bases). The length of the CDR3 is 15 residues. The germline V gene has CDR1 DFQATT and CDR2 SNEGSKA (reference sequence). Deletions cut 5 bases from V and 1 base from J, with 18 bases between. CDR3 DNA, as far as it was read: TGCAGTGCTCAGCCCGGGACTGCCGTTTCCTACGAG. Its protein product is CSAQPGTAVSYE. The CDR3 in its entirety is CSAQPGTAVSYEQYF.

This clone was counted ten times or more. The read ends 3 residues shy of where the CDR3 ends; the end is completed using the germline J gene. This chain connects TRBV28 to TRBJ2-5; 10 positions match TRBD1. CDR1 is MDHEN and CDR2 is SYDVKM in the germline V gene. The CDR3 extends over 15 amino acids. Unmatched junction bases numbered 10, after V lost 6 bases and J lost 6 bases. CDR3: CASSLGTGEVKTQYF. The CDR3 bases that were read are TGTGCCAGCAGCCTCGGGACAGGGGAGGTAAAGACC.

At least ten counts were recorded for this clone. Read data end 3 residues before the CDR3 end; the end is taken from the germline J gene. This chain links TRBV3-1 (or the pseudogene TRBV3-2) with TRBJ2-1; D remains unclear. V was shortened by 1 base and J by 1 base, with 11 bases between the two germline ends. CDR1 is LGHDT, CDR2 YNNKEL, per germline (reference sequence). This CDR3 has 16 residues. CDR3 DNA (partial): TGTGCCAGCAGCCAAGTTACAAGTCCTTCCTACAATGAG. It translates to CASSQVTSPSYNE. In full, the CDR3 reads CASSQVTSPSYNEQFF.

This clone was detected ten times or more. The read ends 3 residues before the CDR3 terminus; that terminus is restored from the germline J gene. The chain combines TRBV23-1 with TRBJ2-7; TRBD2 is a possible D gene (5 bases). TRBV23-1 falls under the ORF class, with uncertain function. V lost 7 bases and J lost 5, with 21 bases in between. This CDR3 contains 15 residues. The chain's CDR3 is CASTPIEGHLDEQYF. The covered CDR3 bases are TGCGCCAGCACTCCAATCGAGGGTCACCTGGACGAG.

This clone showed up many times. The CDR3 end is not reached by the read, which stops 3 residues before it; the germline J gene fills it in. V gene TRBV28 combines with J gene TRBJ1-5, with D hard to call. The germline V gene encodes CDR1 MDHEN and CDR2 SYDVKM. The length of the CDR3 is 15 residues. V was cut by 3 bases and J by 4 bases, with 13 bases left in between. CDR3 protein: CASSFGRSTNQPQHF. CDR3 DNA (partial): TGTGCCAGCAGTTTCGGCAGGAGTACGAATCAGCCC. Full variable domain (outside the CDR3, taken from reference TRBV28 and TRBJ1-5): DVKVTQSSRYLVKRTGEKVFLECVQDMDHENMFWYRQDPGLGLRLIYFSYDVKMKEKGDIPEGYSVSREKKERFSLILESASTNQTSMYLCASSFGRSTNQPQHFGDGTRLSIL.

There are a few counts of this clone. It may be a read error: a sequence one base away is much more abundant. The CDR3 end falls 3 residues outside the read, so it is completed with the germline J gene. This sample also contains other DNA sequences that code for the same CDR3. The chain carries TRBV5-1 and TRBJ2-7; D might be TRBD1 (5 bases). V was clipped by 3 bases and J by 6 bases, with 19 bases between them. CDR3 size: 15 residues. Germline-derived CDR1 and CDR2 are SGHRS and YFSETQ. CDR3 amino acids: CASSWADSPAGEQYF. Incomplete CDR3 DNA: TGCGCCAGCAGCTGGGCCGACAGCCCCGCCGGCGAG.

This clone came up many times. Sequencing ends 3 residues short of the CDR3 end; the germline J gene provides the rest. V usage is TRBV18 and J usage is TRBJ2-1, with 9 bases matching TRBD1. The germline V gene has CDR1 KGHSH and CDR2 LQKENI. The ends lost 3 bases at V and 6 bases at J; junction bases unmatched: 6. The CDR3 totals 15 residues. The CDR3 sequence is CASSPRQGEINEQFF. CDR3 DNA (partial): TGTGCCAGCTCACCTCGACAGGGGGAGATCAATGAG.

This clone has a count of ten or more. The read ends 3 residues before the CDR3 terminus; that terminus is restored from the germline J gene. The V gene is TRBV5-4, the J gene TRBJ2-1; TRBD2 might be the D (6 bases). The V gene lost 1 base and the J gene lost 9 bases, with 20 bases spanning the gap. CDR1 is SGHNT and CDR2 is YYREEE in the germline V gene (reference sequence). This CDR3 contains 16 residues. The sequenced part of the CDR3 DNA is TGTGCCAGCAGCTTGATCGGCCTAGCGAATAGTGGTGAG. Encoded protein: CASSLIGLANSGE. The CDR3 reads in full as CASSLIGLANSGEQFF.

This clone was counted many times. The read ends 3 residues shy of where the CDR3 ends; the end is completed using the germline J gene. V usage is TRBV28 and J usage is TRBJ2-7; D is possibly TRBD1 or TRBD2 (6 bases each). This CDR3 contains 13 residues. Germline V gives CDR1 MDHEN, CDR2 SYDVKM. The germline V and J ends were trimmed by 5 bases and 5 bases, with 13 bases remaining between them. The CDR3 loop is CASSPGGGHEQYF. The sequenced CDR3 bases are TGTGCCAGCAGTCCCGGAGGGGGACACGAG.